These 5 T cell receptor beta chains came from one sample sequenced in a study of post-analysis software for immune sequencing data. Study-wide results and limits: In patients, TRBV5-6, TRBV5-1 and TRBV20-1 belonged to five TRBV segments found more frequently than in controls.

Every TCR beta cDNA library bore unique molecular identifiers. TCRdb re-derived calls from the PCR reads in MiXCR, one entry per CDR3 protein. The table has 650,000 to 850,000 distinct CDR3 sequences, more than 45% seen once. The antigens for these receptors are not known. The sequenced sample consisted of blood. The origin of the receptors is a girl between 5 and 17 years old with multiple sclerosis.

The V call is TRBV12-3 or TRBV12-4, the J call TRBJ1-5; weak D call: TRBD1 (6 bases). The CDR3 runs 16 residues. V lost 4 bases, J lost 3 bases, and 16 bases lay in between. CDR3 amino acids: CASSSRPGHHNQPQHF. In DNA, the CDR3 is TGTGCCAGCAGTTCCCGACCGGGACACCACAATCAGCCCCAGCATTTT.

This clonotype has just a few counts. The chain recombines TRBV29-1 with TRBJ2-3, with unresolved D. The CDR3 covers 13 residues. Germline-derived CDR1 and CDR2 are SQVTM and ANQGSEA. Trimming took 3 bases from V and 0 from J, leaving 7 bases between them. In DNA, the CDR3 is TGCAGCGTTGATGGGCCCAGCACAGATACGCAGTATTTT. Amino acid sequence: CSVDGPSTDTQYF.

Only a few counts were recorded for this clonotype. This chain joins TRBV29-1 and TRBJ2-4; maybe TRBD1 (6 bases). From germline, CDR1 is SQVTM and CDR2 ANQGSEA. V was shortened by 5 bases and J by 13 bases, with 27 bases between the two germline ends. CDR3 length: 15 residues. Here the CDR3 reads CSVRKVTGPGRSQYF. Written as DNA, the CDR3 is TGCAGCGTTCGCAAGGTCACAGGGCCGGGAAGGTCCCAGTACTTC.

The J gene is TRBJ2-1, the V gene TRBV13; perhaps TRBD1 as D (5 bases). The CDR3 consists of 12 residues. The germline V gene has CDR1 PRHDT and CDR2 FYEKMQ (reference sequence). V gave up 6 bases and J gave up 8 bases, with 11 bases separating them. DNA for the CDR3: TGTGCCAGCAGTTATGACAGATATGAGCAGTTCTTC. Its translation: CASSYDRYEQFF.

Regarding this clonotype: At one boundary the junction diverges from the germline segment, which might be a read error. This chain uses TRBV12-3 or TRBV12-4 with TRBJ2-3; D not certain. CDR3 length: 15 amino acids. CDR3 in amino acids: CANSLSWRSTDTQYF. As DNA, the CDR3 is TGTGCCAACAGTTTAAGCTGGCGGAGCACAGATACGCAGTATTTT.